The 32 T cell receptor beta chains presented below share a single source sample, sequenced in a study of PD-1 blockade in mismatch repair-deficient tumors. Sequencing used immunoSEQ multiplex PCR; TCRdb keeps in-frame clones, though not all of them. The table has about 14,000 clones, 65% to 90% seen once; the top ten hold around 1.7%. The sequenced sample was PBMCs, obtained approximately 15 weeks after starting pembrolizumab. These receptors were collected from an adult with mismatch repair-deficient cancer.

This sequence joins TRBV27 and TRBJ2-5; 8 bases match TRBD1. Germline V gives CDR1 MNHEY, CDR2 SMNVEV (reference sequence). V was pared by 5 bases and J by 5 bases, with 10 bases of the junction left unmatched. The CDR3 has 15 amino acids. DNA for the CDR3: TGTGCCAGCAGTACCCTTCAGACAGGGGAGGAGACCCAGTACTTC. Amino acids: CASSTLQTGEETQYF.

The CDR3 DNA follows: TGTGCCAGCTCGACAGGACAGGGCGTCACCACCGGGGAGCTGTTTTTT. The encoded protein is CASSTGQGVTTGELFF. The gene calls are TRBV18 and TRBJ2-2; 8 bases agree with TRBD1. The V gene end was trimmed by 6 bases and the J gene end by 4 bases; junction bases not matched to a gene: 10. Germline V gene sequence: CDR1 KGHSH, CDR2 LQKENI. This CDR3 comprises 16 residues.

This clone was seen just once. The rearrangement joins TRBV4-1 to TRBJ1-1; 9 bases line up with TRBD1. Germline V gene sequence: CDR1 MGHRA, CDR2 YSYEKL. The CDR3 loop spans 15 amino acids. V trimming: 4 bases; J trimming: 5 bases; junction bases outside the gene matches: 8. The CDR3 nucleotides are TGCGCCAGCAGCCTTGGTGGACAGGGGACGACTGAAGCTTTCTTT. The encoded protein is CASSLGGQGTTEAFF.

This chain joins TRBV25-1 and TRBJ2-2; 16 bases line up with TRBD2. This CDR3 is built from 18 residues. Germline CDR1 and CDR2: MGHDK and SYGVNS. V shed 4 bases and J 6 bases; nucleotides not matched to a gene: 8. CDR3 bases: TGTGCCAGCAGTGGGGGACTAGCGGGAGGGGGAAGGGCCGGGGAGCTGTTTTTT. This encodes CASSGGLAGGGRAGELFF.

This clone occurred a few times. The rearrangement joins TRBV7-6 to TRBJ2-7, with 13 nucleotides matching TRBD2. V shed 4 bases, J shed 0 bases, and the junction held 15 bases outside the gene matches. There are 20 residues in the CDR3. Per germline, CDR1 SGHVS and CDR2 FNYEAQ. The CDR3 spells CASSSWTSGGHPGSSYEQYF. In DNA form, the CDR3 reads TGTGCCAGCAGCTCCTGGACTAGCGGGGGACACCCGGGGAGCTCCTACGAGCAGTACTTC.

This CDR3 reads CASSGGGNSPLHF. CDR3 bases: TGTGCCAGCAGTGGGGGAGGGAATTCACCCCTCCACTTT. The chain couples TRBV6-1 to TRBJ1-6, with no clear D. Looked up from germline, CDR1 is MNHNS and CDR2 is SASEGT. The length of the CDR3 is 13 residues. V was shortened by 4 bases and J by 7 bases, with 8 bases between the two germline ends.

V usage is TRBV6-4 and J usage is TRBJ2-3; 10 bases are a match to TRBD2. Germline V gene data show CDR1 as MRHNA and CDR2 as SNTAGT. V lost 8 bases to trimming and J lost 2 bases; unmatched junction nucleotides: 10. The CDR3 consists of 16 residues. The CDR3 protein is CASPGGLAGVTDTQYF. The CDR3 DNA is TGTGCCAGCCCCGGAGGGCTAGCGGGAGTCACAGATACGCAGTATTTT.

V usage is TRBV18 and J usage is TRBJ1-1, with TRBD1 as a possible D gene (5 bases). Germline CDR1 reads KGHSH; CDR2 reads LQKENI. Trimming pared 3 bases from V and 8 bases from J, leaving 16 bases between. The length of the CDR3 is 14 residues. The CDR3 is CASSPNPRVREAFF. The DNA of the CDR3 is TGTGCCAGCTCACCTAACCCCAGGGTCCGAGAAGCTTTCTTT.

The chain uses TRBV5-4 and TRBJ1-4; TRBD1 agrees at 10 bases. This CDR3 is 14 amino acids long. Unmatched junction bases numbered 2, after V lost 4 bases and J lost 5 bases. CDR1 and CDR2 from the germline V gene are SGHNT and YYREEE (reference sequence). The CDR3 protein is CASSAGQGNEKLFF. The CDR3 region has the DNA TGTGCCAGCAGCGCGGGACAGGGGAATGAAAAACTGTTTTTT.

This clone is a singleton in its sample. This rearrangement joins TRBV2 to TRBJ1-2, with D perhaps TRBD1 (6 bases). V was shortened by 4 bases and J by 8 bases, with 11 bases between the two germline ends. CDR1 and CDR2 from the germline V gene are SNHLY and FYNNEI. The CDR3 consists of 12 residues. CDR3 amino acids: CASSVRGSGYTF. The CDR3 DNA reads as TGTGCCAGCAGTGTCAGGGGATCCGGCTACACCTTC.

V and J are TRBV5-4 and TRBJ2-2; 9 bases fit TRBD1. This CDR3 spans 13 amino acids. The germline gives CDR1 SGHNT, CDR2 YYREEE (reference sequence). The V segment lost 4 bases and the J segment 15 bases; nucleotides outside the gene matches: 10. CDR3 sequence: CASSPNRDRAVFF. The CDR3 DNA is TGTGCCAGCAGCCCCAACCGGGACAGGGCAGTGTTTTTT.

The CDR3 protein is CAWSDPRAASGEKLFF. The CDR3 nucleotides read TGTGCCTGGAGTGACCCCCGGGCCGCAAGCGGTGAAAAACTGTTTTTT. This sequence joins TRBV30 and TRBJ1-4; unclear D gene. V shed 1 base and J shed 7 bases, with 19 bases lying between them. The CDR3 has 16 residues. Germline V gives CDR1 GTSNPN, CDR2 SVGIG (reference sequence). The entire variable domain, with the rest obtained from reference TRBV30 and TRBJ1-4, is as follows: SQTIHQWPATLVQPVGSPLSLECTVEGTSNPNLYWYRQAAGRGLQLLFYSVGIGQISSEVPQNLSASRPQDRQFILSSKKLLLSDSGFYLCAWSDPRAASGEKLFFGSGTQLSVL.

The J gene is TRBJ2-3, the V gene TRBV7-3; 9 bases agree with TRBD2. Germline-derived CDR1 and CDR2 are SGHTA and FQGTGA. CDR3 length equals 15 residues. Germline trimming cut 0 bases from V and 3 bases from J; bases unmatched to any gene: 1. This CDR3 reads CASSLTSGRTDTQYF. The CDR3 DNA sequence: TGTGCCAGCAGCTTAACTAGCGGGAGAACAGATACGCAGTATTTT.

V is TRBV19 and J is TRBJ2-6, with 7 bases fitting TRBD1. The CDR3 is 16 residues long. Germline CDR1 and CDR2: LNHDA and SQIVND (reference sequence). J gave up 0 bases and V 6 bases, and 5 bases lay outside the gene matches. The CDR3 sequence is CASRTGDSSGANVLTF. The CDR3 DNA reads TGTGCCAGTAGAACAGGGGATAGCTCTGGGGCCAACGTCCTGACTTTC.

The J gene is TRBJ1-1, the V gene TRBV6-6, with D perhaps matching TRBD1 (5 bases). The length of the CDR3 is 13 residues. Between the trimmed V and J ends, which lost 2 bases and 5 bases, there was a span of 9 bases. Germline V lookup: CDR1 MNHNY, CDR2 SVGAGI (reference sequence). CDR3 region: CASSYDSRTEAFF. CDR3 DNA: TGTGCCAGCAGTTACGACAGTCGGACTGAAGCTTTCTTT.

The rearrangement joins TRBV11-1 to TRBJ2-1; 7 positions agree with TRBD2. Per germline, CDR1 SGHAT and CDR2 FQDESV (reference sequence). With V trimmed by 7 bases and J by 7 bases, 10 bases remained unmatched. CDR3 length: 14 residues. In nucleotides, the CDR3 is TGTGCCAGCACCCCCCGGGGGGTTTTGAATGAGCAGTTCTTC. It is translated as CASTPRGVLNEQFF.

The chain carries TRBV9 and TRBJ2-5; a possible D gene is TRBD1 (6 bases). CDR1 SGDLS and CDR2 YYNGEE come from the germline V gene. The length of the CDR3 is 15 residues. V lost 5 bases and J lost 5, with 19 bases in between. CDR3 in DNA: TGTGCCAGCAGGAAGACAGGAGTAGGTGGGGAGACCCAGTACTTC. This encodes CASRKTGVGGETQYF.

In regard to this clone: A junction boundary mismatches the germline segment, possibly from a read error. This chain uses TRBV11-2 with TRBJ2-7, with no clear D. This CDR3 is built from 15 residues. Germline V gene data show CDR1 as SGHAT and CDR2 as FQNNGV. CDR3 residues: CASSLVAVSSYEQYF. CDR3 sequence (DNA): TGTGCCAGCAGTTTAGTCGCGGTAAGCTCCTACGAGCAGTACTTC.

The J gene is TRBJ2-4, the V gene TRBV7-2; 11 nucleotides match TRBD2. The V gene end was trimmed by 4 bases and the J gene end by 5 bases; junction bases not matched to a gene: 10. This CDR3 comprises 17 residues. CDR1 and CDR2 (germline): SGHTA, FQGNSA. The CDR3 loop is CASSSLLAGGTQNIQYF. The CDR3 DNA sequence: TGTGCCAGCAGCTCGCTCCTAGCGGGAGGTACCCAAAACATTCAGTACTTC.

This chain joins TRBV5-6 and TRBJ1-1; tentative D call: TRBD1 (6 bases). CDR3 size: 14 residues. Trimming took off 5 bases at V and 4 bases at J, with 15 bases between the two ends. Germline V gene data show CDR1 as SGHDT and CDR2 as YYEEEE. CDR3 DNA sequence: TGTGCCAGCAGATCCGTGGGGGCGAGCACTGAAGCTTTCTTT. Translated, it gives CASRSVGASTEAFF.

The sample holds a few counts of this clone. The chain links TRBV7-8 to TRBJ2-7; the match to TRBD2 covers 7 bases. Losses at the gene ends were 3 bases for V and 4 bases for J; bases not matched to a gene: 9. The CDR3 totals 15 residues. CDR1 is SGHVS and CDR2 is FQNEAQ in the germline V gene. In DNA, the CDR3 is TGTGCCAGCAGCTTCCGGGTTTCCGGGAGGTACGAGCAGTACTTC. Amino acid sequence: CASSFRVSGRYEQYF.

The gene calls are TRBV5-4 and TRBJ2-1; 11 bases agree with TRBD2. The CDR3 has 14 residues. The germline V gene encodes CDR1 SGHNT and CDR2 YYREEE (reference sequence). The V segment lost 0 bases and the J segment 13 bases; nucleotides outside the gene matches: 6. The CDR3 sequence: CASSLAASGRTQFF. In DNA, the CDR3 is TGTGCCAGCAGCTTGGCTGCTAGCGGGAGGACCCAGTTCTTC. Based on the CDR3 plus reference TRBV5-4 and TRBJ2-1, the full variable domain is ETGVTQSPTHLIKTRGQQVTLRCSSQSGHNTVSWYQQALGQGPQFIFQYYREEENGRGNFPPRFSGLQFPNYSSELNVNALELDDSALYLCASSLAASGRTQFFGPGTRLTVL.

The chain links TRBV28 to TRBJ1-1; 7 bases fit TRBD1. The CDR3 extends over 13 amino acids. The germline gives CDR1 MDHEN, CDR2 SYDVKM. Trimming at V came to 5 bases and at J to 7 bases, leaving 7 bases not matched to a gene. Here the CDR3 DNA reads TGTGCCAGCAGTCCAAACAGGGGAGTTGAAGCTTTCTTT. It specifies CASSPNRGVEAFF. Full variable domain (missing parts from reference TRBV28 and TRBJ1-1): DVKVTQSSRYLVKRTGEKVFLECVQDMDHENMFWYRQDPGLGLRLIYFSYDVKMKEKGDIPEGYSVSREKKERFSLILESASTNQTSMYLCASSPNRGVEAFFGQGTRLTVV.

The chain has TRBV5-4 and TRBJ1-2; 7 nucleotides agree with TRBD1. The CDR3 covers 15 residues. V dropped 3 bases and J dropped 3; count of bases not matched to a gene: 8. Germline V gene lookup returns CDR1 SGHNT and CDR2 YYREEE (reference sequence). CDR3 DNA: TGTGCCAGCAGCTCGCAGGGGGACAGTGACTATGGCTACACCTTC. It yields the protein CASSSQGDSDYGYTF.

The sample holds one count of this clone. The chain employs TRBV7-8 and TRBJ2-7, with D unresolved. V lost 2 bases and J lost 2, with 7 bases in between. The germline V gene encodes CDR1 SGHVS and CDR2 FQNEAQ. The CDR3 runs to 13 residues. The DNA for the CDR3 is TGTGCCAGCAGCTTAAGAGAAACCTACGAGCAGTACTTC. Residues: CASSLRETYEQYF.

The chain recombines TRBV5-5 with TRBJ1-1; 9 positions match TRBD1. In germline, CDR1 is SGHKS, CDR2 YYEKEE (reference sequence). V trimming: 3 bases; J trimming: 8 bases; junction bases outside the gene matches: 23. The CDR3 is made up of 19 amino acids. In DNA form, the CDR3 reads TGTGCCAGCAGCTGGGGATGGGACAGGGTCCTCTCTGATCGTGTGGAAGCTTTCTTT. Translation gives CASSWGWDRVLSDRVEAFF.

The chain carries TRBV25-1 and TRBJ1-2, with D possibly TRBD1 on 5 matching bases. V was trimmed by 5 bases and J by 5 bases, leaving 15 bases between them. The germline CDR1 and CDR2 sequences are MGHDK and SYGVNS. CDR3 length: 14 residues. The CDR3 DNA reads TGTGCCAGCAGTAGTCAGGGCGGGAGTTATGGCTACACCTTC. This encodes CASSSQGGSYGYTF.

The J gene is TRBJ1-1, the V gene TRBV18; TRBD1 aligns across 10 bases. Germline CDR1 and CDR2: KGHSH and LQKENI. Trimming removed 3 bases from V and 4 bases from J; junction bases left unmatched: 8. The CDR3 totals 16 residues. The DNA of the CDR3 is TGTGCCAGCTCACCGGGACAGGGGCATGACGGCACTGAAGCTTTCTTT. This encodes CASSPGQGHDGTEAFF.

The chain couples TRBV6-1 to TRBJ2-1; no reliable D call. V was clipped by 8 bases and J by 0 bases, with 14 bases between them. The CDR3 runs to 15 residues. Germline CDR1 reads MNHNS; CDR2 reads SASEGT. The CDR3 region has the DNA TGTGCCAGCTCCCGCTCCATGAGCTCCTACAATGAGCAGTTCTTC. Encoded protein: CASSRSMSSYNEQFF.

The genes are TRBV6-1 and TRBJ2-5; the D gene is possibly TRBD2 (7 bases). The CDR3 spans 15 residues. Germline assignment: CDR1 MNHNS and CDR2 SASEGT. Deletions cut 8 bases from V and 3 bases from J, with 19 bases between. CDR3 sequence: CASRRGGSGEETQYF. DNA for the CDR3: TGTGCCAGCCGGAGGGGGGGATCGGGAGAAGAGACCCAGTACTTC.

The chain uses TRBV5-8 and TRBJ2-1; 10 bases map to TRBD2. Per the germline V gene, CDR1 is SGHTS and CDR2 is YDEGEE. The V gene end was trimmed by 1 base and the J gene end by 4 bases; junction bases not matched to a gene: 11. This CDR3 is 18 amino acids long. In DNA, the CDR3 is TGTGCCAGCAGCTTGCAGGGGACTAGCGAAGCGGGATACAATGAGCAGTTCTTC. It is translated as CASSLQGTSEAGYNEQFF.

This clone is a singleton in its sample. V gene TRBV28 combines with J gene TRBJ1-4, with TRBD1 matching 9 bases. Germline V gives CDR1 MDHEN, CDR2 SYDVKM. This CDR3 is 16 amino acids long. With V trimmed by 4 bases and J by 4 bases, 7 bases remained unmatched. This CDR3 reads CASSSSGTGNNEKLFF. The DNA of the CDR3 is TGTGCCAGCAGTTCGTCCGGGACAGGGAATAATGAAAAACTGTTTTTT.